This TCR beta chain was recorded in a study of OX40 agonist ivuxolimab in advanced cancers. Study details: Participants, 75% to 85% male, averaged roughly 55 years of age, ranging from about 23 to 85. Points from the study as a whole: At 0.1 to 3.0 mg/kg, clonal expansion of CD4+ and CD8+ blood T cells had occurred by week 6. Expanded clones were, on average, more numerous among CD8+ T cells than CD4+. Low normalized T-cell clonal expansion was additionally recorded for some nonresponders.

Libraries were prepared by immunoSEQ multiplex PCR; TCRdb keeps only in-frame clonotypes and omits some of them. The sample records some 23,000 clones, 84% being singletons. On this clone: Its antigen is not known.

The CDR3 spans 11 residues. Germline V gene sequence: CDR1 DFQATT, CDR2 SNEGSKA (reference sequence). The junction had 5 bases not matched to a gene; V was cut back by 6 bases and J by 12 bases. This clonotype was obtained from an adult with an advanced solid tumor such as melanoma, head and neck, liver or kidney cancer. The chain combines TRBV20-1 with TRBJ2-7; 13 bases fit TRBD2. The material sequenced was CD4+ or CD8+ T cells sorted from blood, taken in a trial of the OX40 agonist ivuxolimab. The CDR3 spells CSARTSGGLYF. The CDR3 nucleotides are TGCAGTGCAAGGACTAGCGGGGGTTTGTACTTC.